The clone carrying this T cell receptor (beta chain) was picked up a small number of times. Its antigen remains unknown. The entry originates in a study of T-cell memory formation after mild COVID-19. Study-wide context: For the most part, TCR clusters were specific to one donor.

A single record per CDR3 protein comes from TCRdb applying MiXCR to the 5' RACE reads. The sample includes 250,000 or so distinct CDR3 sequences, around 10% of them seen just once. Findings and caveats of the study: Researchers found some responding clones in pre-infection memory, a sign that cross-reactive memory joined. CD4+ bias marked clones expanding day 15 to 37, unlike balanced contracting clones.

The CDR3 is made up of 13 amino acids. The V gene lost 3 bases and the J gene lost 5 bases, with 9 bases spanning the gap. The V gene's germline CDR1 is MRHNA and CDR2 SNTAGT. The sequencing sample was made of PBMCs or a T cell subset sorted from them (not recorded which). The TCR was taken from a man between 18 and 29 years old who had mild COVID-19 (a few samples of this study predate the infection). Cell type and time point are not known. The V gene is TRBV6-4, the J gene TRBJ2-3; D assignment may be TRBD1 or TRBD2 (5 bases each). The CDR3 spells CASSEGVGDTQYF. Here the CDR3 DNA reads TGTGCCAGCAGTGAGGGGGTTGGAGATACGCAGTATTTT.